This T cell receptor beta chain derives from a study of blood T cell repertoires in COVID-19. Clones were read by immunoSEQ multiplex PCR, and TCRdb kept only the in-frame ones, dropping some. The table shows tens of thousands of clones, with roughly 80% occurring only once. V was pared by 8 bases and J by 9 bases, with 11 bases between. The CDR3 is 11 amino acids. The genes are TRBV12-3 or TRBV12-4 and TRBJ2-4; D call uncertain. The specimen was peripheral blood. The origin of this receptor is a man in his 60s in a cohort sampled during active COVID-19. For the CDR3, the DNA is TGTGCCAGCGCCCAAGCTGGCATTCAGTACTTC. This encodes CASAQAGIQYF.